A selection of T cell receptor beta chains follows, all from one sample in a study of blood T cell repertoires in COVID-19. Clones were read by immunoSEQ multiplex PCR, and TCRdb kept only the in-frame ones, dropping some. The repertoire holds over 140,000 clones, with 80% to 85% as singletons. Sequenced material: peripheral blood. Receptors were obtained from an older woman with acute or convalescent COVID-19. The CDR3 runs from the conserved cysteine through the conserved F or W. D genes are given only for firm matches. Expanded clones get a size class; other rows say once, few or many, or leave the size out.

CASHGGNEQFF TGTGCCAGCCACGGGGGAAATGAGCAGTTCTTC TRBV18 11 - - TRBJ2-1
CAWGTGTGLFNEQFF TGTGCCTGGGGTACCGGGACAGGGCTTTTCAATGAGCAGTTCTTC TRBV30 15 - TRBD1 TRBJ2-1
CASSLGTSGSVGQFF TGTGCCAGCAGCTTGGGGACTAGCGGGAGTGTCGGGCAGTTCTTC TRBV5-4 15 - TRBD2 TRBJ2-1
CASSELERNSPLHF TGTGCCAGCAGTGAACTAGAACGTAATTCACCCCTCCACTTT TRBV6-1 14 - - TRBJ1-6
CASSSRLGGGAEQFF TGCGCCAGCAGCTCCCGCTTGGGCGGAGGGGCTGAGCAGTTCTTC TRBV4-1 15 - - TRBJ2-1
CASSRSGTSYGYTF TGTGCCAGCAGCAGGTCGGGGACAAGCTATGGCTACACCTTC TRBV6-9 14 - - TRBJ1-2
CASSQTLQVETQYF TGTGCCAGCAGCCAAACTCTCCAAGTGGAGACCCAGTACTTC TRBV3-1/TRBV3-2 14 once - TRBJ2-5
CASSPSGSPLHF TGCGCCAGCAGCCCCTCGGGGTCACCCCTCCACTTT TRBV5-1 12 - - TRBJ1-6
CASSLEVGEQYF TGTGCCAGCAGCTTGGAGGTGGGGGAGCAGTACTTC TRBV7-2 12 - - TRBJ2-7
CASTRQGVVEQETQYF TGCGCCAGCACCCGACAGGGAGTGGTTGAGCAAGAGACCCAGTACTTC TRBV5-1 16 - TRBD1 TRBJ2-5
CASSLGAGQGVGYTF TGCGCCAGCAGCTTGGGGGCCGGACAGGGTGTTGGCTACACCTTC TRBV5-1 15 - TRBD1 TRBJ1-2
CASSFGRTGNNEQFF TGTGCCAGCAGCTTCGGACGGACTGGCAACAATGAGCAGTTCTTC TRBV11-3 15 - - TRBJ2-1
CASSIIGQGLSGNTIYF TGTGCCAGCAGCATAATAGGACAGGGTCTTTCTGGAAACACCATATATTTT TRBV7-8 17 - TRBD1 TRBJ1-3
CASSSLDSYEQYF TGTGCCAGCAGCTCCCTAGACTCCTACGAGCAGTACTTC TRBV7-9 13 - - TRBJ2-7
CASSTPSGLAKNIQYF TGCGCCAGCAGCACCCCTAGCGGCCTAGCCAAAAACATTCAGTACTTC TRBV5-1 16 - TRBD2 TRBJ2-4
CASSSLDPRGTDTQYF TGTGCCAGCAGCTCCTTAGACCCCCGGGGCACAGATACGCAGTATTTT TRBV11-3 16 - - TRBJ2-3
CASRIMGEAGTGELFF TGTGCCAGCAGGATTATGGGGGAGGCAGGCACCGGGGAGCTGTTTTTT TRBV28 16 - - TRBJ2-2
CASSVAAGEETQYF TGTGCCAGCAGCGTAGCGGCAGGGGAAGAGACCCAGTACTTC TRBV9 14 - - TRBJ2-5
CASSSQFDQPQHF TGTGCCAGCAGTTCACAATTCGATCAGCCCCAGCATTTT TRBV3-1/TRBV3-2 13 - - TRBJ1-5
CASSLEPGNEQYF TGTGCCAGCAGCTTAGAACCAGGAAACGAGCAGTACTTC TRBV11-2 13 - - TRBJ2-7
CATSRDQKTEPFNEQFF TGTGCCACCAGCAGAGATCAAAAGACTGAGCCTTTCAATGAGCAGTTCTTC TRBV15 17 - - TRBJ2-1
CASSSTQDTYGYTF TGTGCCAGCAGTTCGACACAGGATACCTATGGCTACACCTTC TRBV6-2/TRBV6-3 14 few - TRBJ1-2
CASSPRGLRSNEQFF TGTGCCAGCAGCCCCAGGGGGCTAAGATCTAATGAGCAGTTCTTC TRBV5-8 15 - TRBD1 TRBJ2-1
CASSWGGERGGEQYF TGCGCCAGCAGCTGGGGAGGGGAAAGAGGGGGCGAGCAGTACTTC TRBV5-1 15 - - TRBJ2-7
CSVGTSGRAYEQYF TGCAGCGTTGGGACTAGCGGGAGGGCCTACGAGCAGTACTTC TRBV29-1 14 - TRBD2 TRBJ2-7
CASSGLPGENSPLHF TGTGCCAGCAGCGGCCTACCAGGGGAAAATTCACCCCTCCACTTT TRBV14 15 few - TRBJ1-6
CASSEGTGFNEQYF TGTGCCAGCAGTGAAGGGACAGGGTTCAACGAGCAGTACTTC TRBV6-1 14 - TRBD1 TRBJ2-7
CASKQSTGNTIYF TGTGCCAGCAAACAATCGACTGGAAACACCATATATTTT TRBV12-3/TRBV12-4 13 - - TRBJ1-3
CATSDSGTGGQPQHF TGTGCCACCAGTGACTCCGGGACAGGGGGTCAGCCCCAGCATTTT TRBV24-1 15 - TRBD1 TRBJ1-5
CASSYAGLSADTQYF TGTGCCAGCAGTTACGCGGGGCTGAGCGCCGATACGCAGTATTTT TRBV6-5 15 - - TRBJ2-3
CASSIDWASYGYTF TGTGCCAGTAGTATCGATTGGGCTTCCTATGGCTACACCTTC TRBV19 14 - - TRBJ1-2
CSASRGVNQPQHF TGCAGTGCTAGTCGGGGGGTCAACCAGCCCCAGCATTTT TRBV20-1 13 once - TRBJ1-5
CASSFSSGGVRSGNTIYF TGTGCCAGCAGCTTTTCGTCGGGGGGCGTTAGGTCTGGAAACACCATATATTTT TRBV7-2 18 once - TRBJ1-3
CASSFTGGYGYTF TGTGCCAGCAGCTTTACAGGGGGCTATGGCTACACCTTC TRBV5-4 13 - TRBD1 TRBJ1-2
CATSDSSLADYNEQFF TGTGCCACCAGTGATTCCTCGCTAGCGGACTACAATGAGCAGTTCTTC TRBV24-1 16 - TRBD2 TRBJ2-1
CASSYSWDRGSYGYTF TGTGCCAGCAGTTACTCATGGGACAGGGGTTCCTATGGCTACACCTTC TRBV6-5 16 - TRBD1 TRBJ1-2
CASSLGAQTYEQYF TGTGCCAGCAGCTTAGGCGCCCAAACCTACGAGCAGTACTTC TRBV7-9 14 - - TRBJ2-7
CASSIGLDEQFF TGTGCCAGTAGTATAGGGCTAGATGAGCAGTTCTTC TRBV19 12 - - TRBJ2-1
CAWTVGLNQPQHF TGTGCCTGGACTGTGGGCCTCAATCAGCCCCAGCATTTT TRBV30 13 - - TRBJ1-5
CASSQGGVNTGELFF TGTGCCAGCAGTCAGGGGGGAGTTAACACCGGGGAGCTGTTTTTT TRBV28 15 - - TRBJ2-2
CAWSASLYNEQFF TGTGCCTGGAGTGCTAGTCTCTACAATGAGCAGTTCTTC TRBV30 13 - - TRBJ2-1
CASSERGQHNSPLHF TGTGCCAGCAGTGAACGGGGACAGCACAATTCACCCCTCCACTTT TRBV2 15 once TRBD1 TRBJ1-6
CASSLTGTKKSTWELFF TGTGCCAGCAGCCTAACCGGGACAAAAAAGAGTACCTGGGAGCTGTTTTTT TRBV28 17 - - TRBJ2-2
CASSLLAGPYNEQFF TGTGCCAGCAGTTTACTAGCGGGCCCCTACAATGAGCAGTTCTTC TRBV27 15 - TRBD2 TRBJ2-1
CASSLTGGDEQFF TGTGCCAGCAGCTTAACAGGGGGTGATGAGCAGTTCTTC TRBV5-6 13 - TRBD1 TRBJ2-1
CASSQVGGNTEAFF TGTGCCAGCAGCCAAGTGGGAGGGAACACTGAAGCTTTCTTT TRBV3-1/TRBV3-2 14 - - TRBJ1-1
CASSVLAGGPGTQYF TGTGCCAGCAGCGTACTAGCGGGAGGGCCGGGTACGCAGTATTTT TRBV2 15 - TRBD2 TRBJ2-3
CASSQGLAGKNIQYF TGCGCCAGCAGCCAAGGGCTAGCGGGAAAAAACATTCAGTACTTC TRBV4-1 15 - TRBD2 TRBJ2-4
CAWSRGLIGQPQHF TGTGCCTGGAGTCGGGGTTTAATTGGTCAGCCCCAGCATTTT TRBV30 14 - - TRBJ1-5
CASSIDPGTYEQYF TGTGCCAGTAGTATAGATCCCGGGACCTACGAGCAGTACTTC TRBV19 14 - - TRBJ2-7
CASSFPAGGELFF TGTGCCAGCAGCTTTCCCGCGGGAGGGGAGCTGTTTTTT TRBV5-6 13 - - TRBJ2-2